This TCR beta chain was sequenced for a study of cytomegalovirus exposure and HLA in healthy donors. Study-wide results and caveats: Later analysis demonstrated an association between a missense DCLRE1C variant and TCR beta V- and J-gene trimming. What a later analysis showed was that several of the most significant clusters appeared linked to common viral pathogens. Most TCR sequences proved rare, with some public TCRs found in many donors. According to the study, 160 or so TCR beta chains were cytomegalovirus-associated.

In its sample, this clone was seen once. What it recognizes is unknown. It was with 60 Vbeta and 13 Jbeta primers that the PCR ran. Profiled with immunoSEQ multiplex PCR; TCRdb holds only in-frame clones, not every one. The sample gives approximately 110,000 clones, approximately 80% of which show up once; around 3.9% is in the top ten. The germline gives CDR1 SEHNR, CDR2 FQNEAQ (reference sequence). Trimming took 1 base from V and 5 from J; bases not matched to a gene: 5. This CDR3 is built from 16 residues. The chain carries TRBV7-9 and TRBJ2-5; 12 nucleotides agree with TRBD1. This clonotype was sampled from a human donor in good health. The sample consisted of PBMCs. The DNA of the CDR3 is TGTGCCAGCAGCTTAGTGGGACAGGGGGCTCGGGAGACCCAGTACTTC. It yields the protein CASSLVGQGARETQYF.